Below are 32 T cell receptor beta chains sequenced from a single sample in a study of cytomegalovirus exposure and HLA in healthy donors. The PCR ran on 60 Vbeta and 13 Jbeta primers. Produced via immunoSEQ multiplex PCR; TCRdb's table is partial and in-frame only. The sample consists of approximately 180,000 clones, 70% to 90% of them appearing once. Sequences were obtained from PBMCs. The receptor source for this set is a girl between 10 and 17 years old in good health and CMV-seropositive.

V is TRBV19 and J is TRBJ2-3; D may be TRBD1 (6 bases). The germline V and J ends were trimmed by 3 bases and 7 bases, with 8 bases remaining between them. Per the germline V gene, CDR1 is LNHDA and CDR2 is SQIVND (reference sequence). The CDR3 is 12 residues long. CDR3 bases: TGTGCCAGTAGTATGGACAGCTATACGCAGTATTTT. The encoded protein is CASSMDSYTQYF.

CDR3 coding DNA: TGCAGCGCCTTGAGGAACACCGGGGAGCTGTTTTTT. This encodes CSALRNTGELFF. J is TRBJ2-2 and V is TRBV29-1; D is undetermined. The CDR3 contains 12 residues. V was pared by 7 bases and J by 1 base, with 7 bases between. Germline CDR1 SQVTM, CDR2 ANQGSEA.

This chain uses TRBV10-1 with TRBJ1-4, with 12 bases fitting TRBD1. Trimming at V came to 0 bases and at J to 8 bases, leaving 16 bases not matched to a gene. Looked up from germline, CDR1 is WNHNN and CDR2 is SYGVQD (reference sequence). This CDR3 region has 20 residues. Here the CDR3 DNA reads TGCGCCAGCAGTGAGTCAATCGCACGGGACAGGGGGCGAACGGGAGAAAAACTGTTTTTT. This encodes CASSESIARDRGRTGEKLFF.

The rearrangement links TRBV7-9 to TRBJ1-2; D is unclear. V was trimmed by 3 bases and J by 3 bases, leaving 5 bases between them. The germline CDR1 and CDR2 sequences are SEHNR and FQNEAQ (reference sequence). The CDR3 runs to 12 residues. Here the CDR3 reads CASSFGDYGYTF. DNA for the CDR3: TGTGCCAGCAGCTTCGGGGACTATGGCTACACCTTC.

The chain employs TRBV5-1 and TRBJ1-1; 8 bases agree with TRBD1. CDR1 is SGHRS, CDR2 YFSETQ, per germline. Trimming at V came to 5 bases and at J to 3 bases, leaving 9 bases not matched to a gene. The CDR3 contains 15 residues. The CDR3 DNA follows: TGCGCCAGCAGTCCAACCGGGACAGGTTACACTGAAGCTTTCTTT. This encodes CASSPTGTGYTEAFF.

This chain uses TRBV14 with TRBJ2-1; TRBD2 agrees at 10 bases. In germline, CDR1 is SGHDN, CDR2 FVKESK. This CDR3 has 18 residues. The ends lost 1 base at V and 6 bases at J; junction bases unmatched: 12. CDR3 DNA: TGTGCCAGCAGCCAAGGAGGTTTCAGCGGGGGGGCGACCAATGAGCAGTTCTTC. It translates to CASSQGGFSGGATNEQFF. The full variable domain, its missing parts supplied by reference TRBV14 and TRBJ2-1, is EAGVTQFPSHSVIEKGQTVTLRCDPISGHDNLYWYRRVMGKEIKFLLHFVKESKQDESGMPNNRFLAERTGGTYSTLKVQPAELEDSGVYFCASSQGGFSGGATNEQFFGPGTRLTVL.

The sample holds one count of this clone. V and J are TRBV11-2 and TRBJ1-4; D not certain. The CDR3 totals 12 residues. With 6 bases removed from V and 8 bases from J, the gap between germline ends came to 10 bases. The germline CDR1 and CDR2 sequences are SGHAT and FQNNGV. The CDR3 DNA reads TGTGCCAGCAGTATACACAAAGAAAAACTGTTTTTT. Encoded protein: CASSIHKEKLFF.

The chain employs TRBV10-3 and TRBJ1-5; TRBD1 matches at 7 bases. This CDR3 spans 19 amino acids. V lost 0 bases to trimming and J lost 0 bases; unmatched junction nucleotides: 11. Germline CDR1 reads ENHRY; CDR2 reads SYGVKD. The CDR3 reads CAISESGGGQTYSNQPQHF. Written as DNA, the CDR3 is TGTGCCATCAGTGAGTCAGGTGGGGGACAGACGTATAGCAATCAGCCCCAGCATTTT.

The chain is built from TRBV6-5 and TRBJ2-7; 7 nucleotides agree with TRBD2. V was pared by 6 bases and J by 5 bases, with 7 bases of the junction left unmatched. The CDR3 sequence is 13 residues long. Germline assignment: CDR1 MNHEY and CDR2 SVGAGI. The CDR3 nucleotides are TGTGCCAGCAGCCCGCGGGGGAGAAACGAGCAGTACTTC. Protein sequence: CASSPRGRNEQYF.

Only one count was recorded for this clone. This sequence joins TRBV30 and TRBJ1-6; 9 bases map to TRBD1. Germline V gene lookup returns CDR1 GTSNPN and CDR2 SVGIG (reference sequence). J was trimmed by 7 bases and V by 2 bases; bases with no gene match: 6. The CDR3 length is 15 residues. This chain's CDR3 is CAWSPTTGGNSPLHF. CDR3 bases: TGTGCCTGGAGTCCGACGACAGGGGGGAATTCACCCCTCCACTTT.

CDR3 residues: CASSARAGVMNTEAFF. DNA of the CDR3: TGTGCCAGCAGCGCAAGAGCGGGAGTCATGAACACTGAAGCTTTCTTT. This rearrangement joins TRBV9 to TRBJ1-1, with no clear D. Germline V lookup: CDR1 SGDLS, CDR2 YYNGEE. The CDR3 loop spans 16 amino acids. Trimming shortened V by 3 bases and J by 0 bases, and 15 bases separated the two germline ends.

This sequence joins TRBV9 and TRBJ2-3, with D maybe TRBD2 (6 bases). With 0 bases removed from V and 4 bases from J, the gap between germline ends came to 12 bases. CDR1 is SGDLS, CDR2 YYNGEE, per germline. The CDR3 covers 15 residues. This chain's CDR3 is CASSVGVRESDTQYF. CDR3 nucleotides: TGTGCCAGCAGCGTAGGGGTCCGGGAGTCAGATACGCAGTATTTT.

The CDR3 loop reads CASSLRLAGGIQETQYF. The CDR3 DNA reads as TGTGCCAGCAGCTTACGTCTAGCGGGGGGAATCCAAGAGACCCAGTACTTC. This chain connects TRBV11-2 to TRBJ2-5; TRBD2 agrees at 11 bases. Germline CDR1 reads SGHAT; CDR2 reads FQNNGV. The V and J ends lost 2 bases and 1 base, in that order; junction bases with no gene match: 6. This CDR3 is built from 17 residues.

The rearrangement links TRBV9 to TRBJ1-2; tentative D call: TRBD1 (5 bases). This CDR3 has 13 amino acids. Germline CDR1 is SGDLS and CDR2 is YYNGEE. The V end lost 5 bases, the J end lost 3 bases, and 11 bases lay between the germline ends. The CDR3 DNA reads as TGTGCCAGCAGTATCGACAGTGACTATGGCTACACCTTC. The encoded protein is CASSIDSDYGYTF.

CDR3 in DNA: TGTGCCAGCAGCCAGATTTACCGGGACAGGGACACTGAAGCTTTCTTT. It codes for CASSQIYRDRDTEAFF. The chain uses TRBV4-2 and TRBJ1-1; 9 bases match TRBD1. Germline trimming cut 3 bases from V and 3 bases from J; bases unmatched to any gene: 8. Germline loops: CDR1 LGHNA, CDR2 YNFKEQ. CDR3 length: 16 amino acids.

The chain joins TRBV9 to TRBJ1-2; D is unclear. This CDR3 region has 12 residues. V lost 0 bases, J lost 8 bases, and 8 bases lay in between. The V gene's germline CDR1 is SGDLS and CDR2 YYNGEE. The CDR3 region is CASSVDSGGYTF. Written as DNA, the CDR3 is TGTGCCAGCAGCGTAGACAGTGGAGGCTACACCTTC.

The chain combines TRBV5-1 with TRBJ1-1; 10 bases line up with TRBD1. J was trimmed by 5 bases and V by 3 bases; bases with no gene match: 7. The CDR3 has 15 amino acids. CDR1 is SGHRS, CDR2 YFSETQ, per germline. The CDR3 sequence: CASSSGGTGETEAFF. CDR3 nucleotide sequence: TGCGCCAGCAGCTCGGGAGGGACAGGGGAGACTGAAGCTTTCTTT.

This clone was recorded once. J is TRBJ2-7 and V is TRBV2, with 10 bases lining up with TRBD1. Germline-derived CDR1 and CDR2 are SNHLY and FYNNEI. The CDR3 is 15 residues long. The V gene end was trimmed by 2 bases and the J gene end by 5 bases; junction bases not matched to a gene: 6. The CDR3 coding sequence is TGTGCCAGCAGTGAATGGGGACAGGGGAACAACGAGCAGTACTTC. Translation: CASSEWGQGNNEQYF.

This clone is a singleton in its sample. The J gene is TRBJ1-1, the V gene TRBV7-4, with 9 nucleotides matching TRBD1. Germline CDR1 and CDR2: SGHVT and SQSDAQ. The CDR3 covers 16 residues. V lost 4 bases, J lost 5 bases, and 11 bases stayed unmatched. The DNA for the CDR3 is TGTGCCAGCAGCTGTACCCGGGACAGGGATGGGACTGAAGCTTTCTTT. Protein: CASSCTRDRDGTEAFF.

J is TRBJ2-3 and V is TRBV7-9; 12 bases match TRBD2. With 3 bases clipped from V and 2 bases from J, the junction kept 6 bases outside the gene matches. Germline-derived CDR1 and CDR2 are SEHNR and FQNEAQ (reference sequence). The CDR3 is 17 amino acids. The CDR3, as DNA: TGTGCCAGCAGCTTGGGTGGACTAGCGGGGAACACAGATACGCAGTATTTT. Its protein product is CASSLGGLAGNTDTQYF.

This clone was picked up one time. V is TRBV30 and J is TRBJ2-1; 10 bases fit TRBD2. V lost 0 bases to trimming and J lost 2 bases; unmatched junction nucleotides: 4. Per the germline V gene, CDR1 is GTSNPN and CDR2 is SVGIG (reference sequence). CDR3 length: 16 amino acids. This CDR3 is CAWSVLSGGAYNEQFF. The CDR3 nucleotides are TGTGCCTGGAGTGTACTAAGCGGGGGGGCCTACAATGAGCAGTTCTTC.

This sequence joins TRBV9 and TRBJ1-1; D is perhaps TRBD1 (6 bases). The CDR3 has 15 amino acids. Germline values: CDR1 SGDLS, CDR2 YYNGEE. The V gene lost 4 bases and the J gene lost 6 bases, with 19 bases spanning the gap. CDR3 loop: CASSYSQGSNAEAFF. In DNA, the CDR3 is TGTGCCAGCAGCTACTCACAGGGTAGCAACGCTGAAGCTTTCTTT. Full variable domain (missing parts from reference TRBV9 and TRBJ1-1): DSGVTQTPKHLITATGQRVTLRCSPRSGDLSVYWYQQSLDQGLQFLIQYYNGEERAKGNILERFSAQQFPDLHSELNLSSLELGDSALYFCASSYSQGSNAEAFFGQGTRLTVV.

Note on this clone: The sample carries other DNA sequences with the same CDR3. The chain employs TRBV6-5 and TRBJ1-1; 8 bases are shared with TRBD1. From germline, CDR1 is MNHEY and CDR2 SVGAGI. The CDR3 totals 14 residues. After removal of 6 bases from V and 5 bases from J, the junction contained 8 bases not matched to a gene. The CDR3 sequence is CASSPDRGGTEAFF. CDR3 sequence (DNA): TGTGCCAGCAGCCCAGACAGGGGAGGAACTGAAGCTTTCTTT.

This clone has only one observation. The V gene is TRBV2, the J gene TRBJ2-2; TRBD2 agrees at 12 bases. CDR1 is SNHLY, CDR2 FYNNEI, per germline. V trimming: 6 bases; J trimming: 0 bases; junction bases outside the gene matches: 11. This CDR3 comprises 19 residues. This chain's CDR3 is CASSITSLAGGSNTGELFF. Written as DNA, the CDR3 is TGTGCCAGCAGCATCACGTCACTAGCGGGGGGTTCGAACACCGGGGAGCTGTTTTTT. The entire variable domain, with the rest obtained from reference TRBV2 and TRBJ2-2, is as follows: EPEVTQTPSHQVTQMGQEVILRCVPISNHLYFYWYRQILGQKVEFLVSFYNNEISEKSEIFDDQFSVERPDGSNFTLKIRSTKLEDSAMYFCASSITSLAGGSNTGELFFGEGSRLTVL.

V and J are TRBV25-1 and TRBJ2-7; 9 bases are shared with TRBD2. V lost 4 bases, J lost 7 bases, and 8 bases stayed unmatched. Germline-derived CDR1 and CDR2 are MGHDK and SYGVNS. The CDR3 has 14 residues. CDR3 protein: CASSGFLTSGEQYF. CDR3 coding DNA: TGTGCCAGCAGTGGTTTTTTGACTAGCGGTGAGCAGTACTTC.

This clone was detected only once. The CDR3 is CASSYPTGGKGYTF. The CDR3 region has the DNA TGTGCCAGCAGTTACCCGACAGGGGGAAAAGGCTACACCTTC. This chain connects TRBV6-6 to TRBJ1-2; 9 bases are shared with TRBD1. The CDR3 has 14 residues. In germline, CDR1 is MNHNY, CDR2 SVGAGI (reference sequence). V lost 2 bases to trimming and J lost 8 bases; unmatched junction nucleotides: 6.

This clone was detected a few times. The J gene is TRBJ2-1, the V gene TRBV2; D is undetermined. There are 14 residues in the CDR3. Germline assignment: CDR1 SNHLY and CDR2 FYNNEI. Deletions cut 6 bases from V and 0 bases from J, with 9 bases between. The CDR3 spells CASRRVPSYNEQFF. The CDR3 DNA is TGTGCCAGCAGGAGAGTTCCCTCCTACAATGAGCAGTTCTTC.

The rearrangement joins TRBV5-1 to TRBJ2-1; the match to TRBD2 covers 12 bases. This CDR3 has 16 amino acids. V lost 4 bases and J lost 3; bases outside the gene matches: 5. CDR1 SGHRS and CDR2 YFSETQ come from the germline V gene. CDR3 amino acids: CASSPALAGGYNEQFF. CDR3 bases: TGCGCCAGCAGCCCAGCACTAGCGGGGGGCTACAATGAGCAGTTCTTC. The whole variable domain, filled in from reference TRBV5-1 and TRBJ2-1, reads KAGVTQTPRYLIKTRGQQVTLSCSPISGHRSVSWYQQTPGQGLQFLFEYFSETQRNKGNFPGRFSGRQFSNSRSEMNVSTLELGDSALYLCASSPALAGGYNEQFFGPGTRLTVL.

The CDR3 protein is CASSHRTGGSETQYF. DNA of the CDR3: TGTGCCAGCAGTCATCGTACAGGGGGATCCGAGACCCAGTACTTC. The chain employs TRBV11-3 and TRBJ2-5; 8 positions agree with TRBD1. This CDR3 is built from 15 residues. CDR1 and CDR2 (germline): SGHNT, YENEEA. The trim removed 6 bases at V and 5 bases at J, leaving 11 bases unmatched.

CDR3 loop: CASSAQTSFQFF. The CDR3 DNA is TGTGCCAGCAGCGCCCAGACTAGTTTCCAGTTCTTC. The chain couples TRBV11-2 to TRBJ2-1; D is possibly TRBD2 (6 bases). Trimming took off 5 bases at V and 13 bases at J, with 15 bases between the two ends. The CDR3 runs 12 residues. Germline CDR1 reads SGHAT; CDR2 reads FQNNGV.

The rearrangement joins TRBV13 to TRBJ1-6; D gene ambiguous. There are 15 residues in the CDR3. Germline assignment: CDR1 PRHDT and CDR2 FYEKMQ (reference sequence). The germline V and J ends were trimmed by 2 bases and 9 bases, with 14 bases remaining between them. The CDR3 protein is CASSLMSVRASPLHF. In DNA, the CDR3 is TGTGCCAGCAGCTTAATGTCAGTGAGGGCTTCACCCCTCCACTTT.

J is TRBJ1-1 and V is TRBV5-1; D may be TRBD1 (6 bases). Germline values: CDR1 SGHRS, CDR2 YFSETQ. The CDR3 has 14 amino acids. V lost 4 bases and J 4 bases, leaving 14 bases between the germline ends. The CDR3 loop reads CASSRDMVGTEAFF. Written as DNA, the CDR3 is TGCGCCAGCAGCCGGGACATGGTGGGCACTGAAGCTTTCTTT.